Listed here are 16 T cell receptor beta chains from one sample, sequenced in a study of Ad26.COV2.S vaccination and SARS-CoV-2 variants. TCRdb keeps only in-frame clones here, not all; method: immunoSEQ multiplex PCR. The sample has 150,000 to 200,000 clones, 87% seen once. The sequencing used peripheral blood, collected after recovery from COVID-19. Receptors originate from a human donor who had recovered from COVID-19.

As concerns this clone: The same CDR3 is also encoded by other DNA sequences in this sample. The J gene is TRBJ1-1, the V gene TRBV28; the D gene is possibly TRBD1 (5 bases). CDR3 length equals 14 residues. Trimming stripped 4 bases from V and 1 base from J, with 10 bases between. Germline CDR1 and CDR2: MDHEN and SYDVKM. The CDR3 reads CASSSGTGNTEAFF. The CDR3 DNA is TGTGCCAGCAGTTCTGGGACGGGGAACACTGAAGCTTTCTTT. Variable domain in full (rest from reference TRBV28 and TRBJ1-1): DVKVTQSSRYLVKRTGEKVFLECVQDMDHENMFWYRQDPGLGLRLIYFSYDVKMKEKGDIPEGYSVSREKKERFSLILESASTNQTSMYLCASSSGTGNTEAFFGQGTRLTVV.

V and J are TRBV6-5 and TRBJ2-7; no definite D call. The V gene's germline CDR1 is MNHEY and CDR2 SVGAGI. Trimming stripped 6 bases from V and 5 bases from J, with 14 bases between. The CDR3 length is 13 residues. CDR3 region: CASSETPVDEQYF. The CDR3 bases are TGTGCCAGCAGCGAGACACCAGTGGACGAGCAGTACTTC.

The chain is built from TRBV18 and TRBJ1-1; 7 nucleotides line up with TRBD1. With V trimmed by 2 bases and J by 1 base, 7 bases remained unmatched. CDR1 and CDR2 from the germline V gene are KGHSH and LQKENI. CDR3 length equals 16 residues. CDR3 in DNA: TGTGCCAGCTCACCAGCTGGACAGGCGACGAACACTGAAGCTTTCTTT. This gives the protein CASSPAGQATNTEAFF.

The chain combines TRBV2 with TRBJ2-7; 9 bases align to TRBD2. CDR1 is SNHLY, CDR2 FYNNEI, per germline. The CDR3 extends over 14 amino acids. V was clipped by 7 bases and J by 6 bases; unmatched bases: 10. The CDR3 DNA is TGTGCCAGCACCGAACAAGCGGGAGGCAGCGAGCAGTACTTC. Protein product: CASTEQAGGSEQYF.

The gene calls are TRBV4-2 and TRBJ1-2; TRBD1 is a possible D gene (5 bases). Germline V CDR1 and CDR2: LGHNA, YNFKEQ. The V and J ends lost 0 bases and 4 bases respectively, with 9 bases between them. The CDR3 loop spans 14 amino acids. The CDR3 coding sequence is TGTGCCAGCAGCCAAGACCTAGGGACCTATGGCTACACCTTC. It is translated as CASSQDLGTYGYTF.

In DNA, the CDR3 is TGTGCCAGCAGCTTCGACGGAATCCAAGAGACCCAGTACTTC. It codes for CASSFDGIQETQYF. The V gene is TRBV5-4, the J gene TRBJ2-5; D gene uncertain. V lost 2 bases to trimming and J lost 1 base, with 9 bases between them. This CDR3 is built from 14 residues. Germline CDR1 reads SGHNT; CDR2 reads YYREEE (reference sequence).

The chain couples TRBV7-6 to TRBJ2-2; D might be TRBD1 (6 bases). The CDR3 has 16 residues. V was cut by 6 bases and J by 8 bases, with 22 bases left in between. Germline V gene lookup returns CDR1 SGHVS and CDR2 FNYEAQ. The CDR3 loop reads CASSLNQGTTGGELFF. The CDR3 DNA reads TGTGCCAGCAGTCTCAATCAGGGGACCACCGGTGGGGAGCTGTTTTTT.

The chain links TRBV5-1 to TRBJ2-1; 13 bases agree with TRBD2. Per the germline V gene, CDR1 is SGHRS and CDR2 is YFSETQ. After removal of 6 bases from V and 8 bases from J, the junction contained 5 bases not matched to a gene. The CDR3 totals 14 residues. CDR3 in amino acids: CASKRTSGSYEQFF. The CDR3 DNA sequence: TGCGCCAGCAAAAGGACTAGCGGGAGTTATGAGCAGTTCTTC. The full variable domain, with the rest looked up from reference TRBV5-1 and TRBJ2-1, is KAGVTQTPRYLIKTRGQQVTLSCSPISGHRSVSWYQQTPGQGLQFLFEYFSETQRNKGNFPGRFSGRQFSNSRSEMNVSTLELGDSALYLCASKRTSGSYEQFFGPGTRLTVL.

The chain is built from TRBV18 and TRBJ2-1; 7 nucleotides match TRBD1. The CDR3 length is 15 residues. Germline CDR1 KGHSH, CDR2 LQKENI. The trim removed 0 bases at V and 4 bases at J, leaving 3 bases unmatched. CDR3 sequence (DNA): TGTGCCAGCTCACCACCAGGGACAGCTTACAATGAGCAGTTCTTC. Protein sequence: CASSPPGTAYNEQFF.

The chain couples TRBV12-3 or TRBV12-4 to TRBJ2-1, with D uncertain. Trimming removed 2 bases at V and 11 bases at J, with 10 bases between. CDR3 size: 12 residues. Here the CDR3 reads CASSLYRAQQFF. The DNA of the CDR3 is TGTGCCAGCAGTTTATACCGGGCCCAGCAGTTCTTC.

The V gene is TRBV12-5, the J gene TRBJ2-3; D might be TRBD1 or TRBD2, each matching 7 bases. The CDR3 runs to 18 residues. From germline, CDR1 is LGHNT and CDR2 FRNRAP. V shed 5 bases and J shed 0 bases, with 21 bases lying between them. The CDR3 DNA reads TGTGCTAGTGGTCAAACCCCCAGGGGGGGGATTAGCACAGATACGCAGTATTTT. This sequence encodes CASGQTPRGGISTDTQYF.

The chain couples TRBV2 to TRBJ2-5; tentative D call: TRBD2 (5 bases). The ends were cut back, 4 bases at V and 2 bases at J, with 17 bases in the middle. The germline gives CDR1 SNHLY, CDR2 FYNNEI. This CDR3 is 16 amino acids long. CDR3 residues: CASSGVGGRDQETQYF. CDR3 DNA sequence: TGTGCCAGCAGTGGAGTGGGTGGGAGAGATCAAGAGACCCAGTACTTC.

The chain carries TRBV2 and TRBJ1-1; perhaps TRBD1 as D (6 bases). The CDR3 has 13 amino acids. V was shortened by 8 bases and J by 4 bases, with 14 bases between the two germline ends. Germline CDR1 is SNHLY and CDR2 is FYNNEI. The CDR3 DNA reads as TGTGCCAGCGATCAAGGGGGGGGCACTGAAGCTTTCTTT. Translated: CASDQGGGTEAFF.

As concerns this clone: The sample contains more than one DNA sequence encoding this CDR3. V gene TRBV20-1 combines with J gene TRBJ2-1; D remains ambiguous. The CDR3 spans 11 residues. Between the trimmed V and J ends, which lost 0 bases and 9 bases, there was a span of 6 bases. The germline gives CDR1 DFQATT, CDR2 SNEGSKA (reference sequence). The CDR3 nucleotides are TGCAGTGCTAGAGATCTTGGTGAGCAGTTCTTC. Protein sequence: CSARDLGEQFF.

The V gene is TRBV6-2 or TRBV6-3, the J gene TRBJ2-3; D remains unclear. CDR3 length: 14 residues. The V gene's germline CDR1 is MNHEY and CDR2 SVGEGT. V lost 2 bases and J lost 2, with 8 bases in between. CDR3 in amino acids: CASSYATFTDTQYF. The CDR3 DNA reads TGTGCCAGCAGTTACGCGACTTTCACAGATACGCAGTATTTT.

This rearrangement joins TRBV3-1 (or the pseudogene TRBV3-2) to TRBJ2-3; tentatively, D is TRBD2 (5 bases). The ends were cut back, 3 bases at V and 8 bases at J, with 21 bases in the middle. The CDR3 is 16 residues long. The germline CDR1 and CDR2 sequences are LGHDT and YNNKEL (reference sequence). Written as DNA, the CDR3 is TGTGCCAGCAGCCACATTTGGGAGCGGTTCCGTGGTACGCAGTATTTT. This sequence encodes CASSHIWERFRGTQYF.